These 11 T cell receptor beta chains originate from one sample sequenced in a study of blood T cells in healthy people across ages. For the second PCR, which ran for 7 to 11 cycles, a sample-barcoded 5' primer and a J-beta primer mix were used. TCRdb redid the calling of the 5' RACE reads with MiXCR, one entry per CDR3 protein. The sample shows 710,000 or so distinct CDR3 sequences, approximately 29% of them seen only once. Sequences were obtained from blood. The origin of the receptors is an elderly woman in good health.

There are many counts of this clonotype. The chain is built from TRBV20-1 and TRBJ1-6; 7 bases map to TRBD1. V dropped 4 bases and J dropped 4; count of bases not matched to a gene: 1. Germline V gives CDR1 DFQATT, CDR2 SNEGSKA (reference sequence). This CDR3 comprises 13 residues. Here the CDR3 reads CSAMTGYNSPLHF. The CDR3 bases are TGCAGTGCTATGACAGGGTATAATTCACCCCTCCACTTT.

At least ten counts were recorded for this clonotype. The V call is TRBV6-5, the J call TRBJ2-6; TRBD1 matches 8 bases. CDR1 is MNHEY, CDR2 SVGAGI, per germline. V shed 5 bases, J shed 4 bases, and the junction held 7 bases outside the gene matches. The CDR3 runs 16 residues. DNA of the CDR3: TGTGCCAGCAGTAGGCGACAGGGGTCCGGGGCCAACGTCCTGACTTTC. Its protein is CASSRRQGSGANVLTF.

Points on this clonotype: A much larger clone differs by one base, so this may be a read error. The genes are TRBV6-5 and TRBJ1-1, with a possible D match to TRBD1 (5 bases). The CDR3 has 17 residues. The V end was cut by 2 bases, the J end by 2 bases, with 18 bases between. Germline loops: CDR1 MNHEY, CDR2 SVGAGI. This chain's CDR3 is CASSYTTSSGGNTEAFF. The CDR3 coding sequence is TGTGCCAGCAGTTACACAACCTCATCTGGGGGAAACACTGAAGCTTTCTTT.

This chain joins TRBV7-2 and TRBJ1-3; the D gene is possibly TRBD1 (5 bases). Germline V lookup: CDR1 SGHTA, CDR2 FQGNSA. The CDR3 has 17 amino acids. Trimming took off 1 base at V and 2 bases at J, with 15 bases between the two ends. DNA for the CDR3: TGTGCCAGCAGCTTAGGTTATGGGGGGACCACTGGAAACACCATATATTTT. Encoded protein: CASSLGYGGTTGNTIYF. Full variable domain (outside the CDR3, taken from reference TRBV7-2 and TRBJ1-3): GAGVSQSPSNKVTEKGKDVELRCDPISGHTALYWYRQSLGQGLEFLIYFQGNSAPDKSGLPSDRFSAERTGGSVSTLTIQRTQQEDSAVYLCASSLGYGGTTGNTIYFGEGSWLTVV.

This clonotype was recorded many times. V usage is TRBV10-3 and J usage is TRBJ2-7; D unresolved. CDR3 length: 13 amino acids. From germline, CDR1 is ENHRY and CDR2 SYGVKD. Trimming pared 3 bases from V and 8 bases from J, leaving 14 bases between. The CDR3 protein is CAISDSGPSQQYF. The DNA of the CDR3 is TGTGCCATCAGTGATAGTGGCCCGTCGCAGCAGTACTTC.

In this sample, this clonotype turned up a few times. This chain uses TRBV6-1 with TRBJ1-4, with 10 bases that match TRBD1. The CDR3 length is 14 residues. Germline V CDR1 and CDR2: MNHNS, SASEGT. Trimming at V came to 4 bases and at J to 8 bases, leaving 4 bases not matched to a gene. The CDR3 here is CASSVGQGVEKLFF. DNA for the CDR3: TGTGCCAGCAGTGTTGGACAGGGGGTCGAAAAACTGTTTTTT.

This clonotype was observed a handful of times. This chain uses TRBV5-1 with TRBJ1-2; D gene ambiguous. Germline assignment: CDR1 SGHRS and CDR2 YFSETQ. The CDR3 is 15 amino acids. V lost 0 bases to trimming and J lost 6 bases, with 15 bases between them. The chain's CDR3 is CASSLAYPGSNGYTF. The CDR3 nucleotides are TGCGCCAGCAGCTTGGCTTACCCCGGGTCGAATGGCTACACCTTC. The full variable domain, completed using reference TRBV5-1 and TRBJ1-2, is KAGVTQTPRYLIKTRGQQVTLSCSPISGHRSVSWYQQTPGQGLQFLFEYFSETQRNKGNFPGRFSGRQFSNSRSEMNVSTLELGDSALYLCASSLAYPGSNGYTFGSGTRLTVV.

This clonotype came up once. This chain uses TRBV7-2 with TRBJ2-1; 11 bases are a match to TRBD2. V dropped 5 bases and J dropped 3; count of bases not matched to a gene: 6. The CDR3 contains 16 residues. The germline gives CDR1 SGHTA, CDR2 FQGNSA. In DNA, the CDR3 is TGTGCCAGCAGCCTAACGGGACTAGCGGACTACAATGAGCAGTTCTTC. Protein: CASSLTGLADYNEQFF.

The chain joins TRBV7-3 to TRBJ1-1; D gene uncertain. The CDR3 spans 14 residues. Germline CDR1 SGHTA, CDR2 FQGTGA. Trimming left V 3 bases short and J 4 bases short, with 12 bases between. CDR3: CASSLVADSTEAFF. Here the CDR3 DNA reads TGTGCCAGCAGCTTGGTAGCGGATAGCACTGAAGCTTTCTTT.

This clonotype was seen ten or more times. This chain joins TRBV7-2 and TRBJ2-4, with 7 positions matching TRBD2. Germline CDR1 is SGHTA and CDR2 is FQGNSA. CDR3 length: 17 residues. V lost 5 bases to trimming and J lost 0 bases; unmatched junction nucleotides: 10. The CDR3 coding sequence is TGTGCCAGCAGCCCCAGTATGGGGGGGGTAGCCAAAAACATTCAGTACTTC. Translating it yields CASSPSMGGVAKNIQYF.

This clonotype appeared many times. The chain recombines TRBV11-2 with TRBJ2-3; no definite D call. Germline V lookup: CDR1 SGHAT, CDR2 FQNNGV. The CDR3 runs to 12 residues. Trimming took off 2 bases at V and 4 bases at J, with 4 bases between the two ends. The CDR3 DNA reads TGTGCCAGCAGCTTACAAGCAGATACGCAGTATTTT. It translates to CASSLQADTQYF.